This is a list of T cell receptor beta chains from one sample in a study of blood T cells in healthy people across ages. TCRdb used MiXCR to reprocess the 5' RACE reads, holding one entry per CDR3 protein. This repertoire shows fewer than 1,000,000 distinct CDR3 sequences, around two fifths found once; its top ten account for around 18%. The specimen was blood. The receptors come from a man aged 60 to 75 in good health. The CDR3 runs from the conserved cysteine through the conserved F or W. The D gene is left open where the match is weak. Only some rows state a clone size, as once, few, many or a class for expanded clones.

d_gene: NA; v_gene: TRBV20-1; j_gene: TRBJ2-7; abundance: few; CDR3aa: CSAPTPRAGGYEQYF; CDR3nt: TGCAGTGCTCCCACCCCTCGGGCAGGGGGGTACGAGCAGTACTTC
d_gene: NA; v_gene: TRBV29-1; j_gene: TRBJ2-7; abundance: few; CDR3aa: CSVARDNEQYF; CDR3nt: TGCAGCGTTGCGAGGGACAATGAGCAGTACTTC
d_gene: NA; v_gene: TRBV5-1; j_gene: TRBJ2-7; abundance: few; CDR3aa: CASSWGAGYEQYF; CDR3nt: TGCGCCAGCAGCTGGGGGGCCGGCTACGAGCAGTACTTC
d_gene: TRBD2; v_gene: TRBV15; j_gene: TRBJ2-3; abundance: NA; CDR3aa: CATESGGLLTDTQYF; CDR3nt: TGTGCCACCGAAAGCGGGGGACTTCTGACAGATACGCAGTATTTT
d_gene: NA; v_gene: TRBV7-9; j_gene: TRBJ2-7; abundance: NA; CDR3aa: CASSTDGYSYEQYF; CDR3nt: TGTGCCAGCAGCACGGACGGCTACTCCTACGAGCAGTACTTC
d_gene: NA; v_gene: TRBV12-3/TRBV12-4; j_gene: TRBJ2-5; abundance: NA; CDR3aa: CASTRGGGGFAETQYF; CDR3nt: TGTGCCAGCACCCGAGGGGGAGGGGGGTTTGCAGAGACCCAGTACTTC
d_gene: NA; v_gene: TRBV7-8; j_gene: TRBJ1-2; abundance: few; CDR3aa: CASSSPMDDGYTF; CDR3nt: TGTGCCAGCAGCTCCCCCATGGATGATGGCTACACCTTC
d_gene: NA; v_gene: TRBV7-2; j_gene: TRBJ1-4; abundance: NA; CDR3aa: CTSSYQGSDEKLFF; CDR3nt: TGTACCAGCAGTTATCAGGGGTCGGATGAAAAACTGTTTTTT
d_gene: NA; v_gene: TRBV5-1; j_gene: TRBJ2-2; abundance: NA; CDR3aa: CASSARTDLGTGELFF; CDR3nt: TGCGCCAGCAGCGCTAGGACCGATCTGGGCACCGGGGAGCTGTTTTTT
d_gene: TRBD2; v_gene: TRBV12-5; j_gene: TRBJ2-7; abundance: NA; CDR3aa: CASGLAGAREQYF; CDR3nt: TGTGCTAGTGGTCTAGCGGGGGCACGCGAGCAGTACTTC
d_gene: NA; v_gene: TRBV3-1; j_gene: TRBJ1-2; abundance: few; CDR3aa: CASSPDPPGLYGYTF; CDR3nt: TGTGCCAGCAGCCCCGACCCTCCCGGGCTCTATGGCTACACCTTC
d_gene: NA; v_gene: TRBV6-5; j_gene: TRBJ1-1; abundance: NA; CDR3aa: CASSAPVRTEAFF; CDR3nt: TGTGCCAGCAGCGCCCCGGTGAGAACTGAAGCTTTCTTT
d_gene: TRBD2; v_gene: TRBV7-2; j_gene: TRBJ2-1; abundance: NA; CDR3aa: CASSLVAGVTYNEQFF; CDR3nt: TGTGCCAGCAGCTTAGTAGCGGGGGTTACCTACAATGAGCAGTTCTTC
d_gene: NA; v_gene: TRBV28; j_gene: TRBJ1-1; abundance: NA; CDR3aa: CASSLRVTEAFF; CDR3nt: TGTGCCAGCAGCCTCAGGGTCACTGAAGCTTTCTTT
d_gene: NA; v_gene: TRBV30; j_gene: TRBJ2-1; abundance: once; CDR3aa: CAWSQGTFHEQFF; CDR3nt: TGTGCCTGGAGTCAAGGGACTTTTCATGAGCAGTTCTTC
d_gene: TRBD2; v_gene: TRBV7-3; j_gene: TRBJ2-1; abundance: few; CDR3aa: CASSLRVTSGGNNEQFF; CDR3nt: TGTGCCAGCAGCTTAAGGGTGACTAGCGGGGGGAACAATGAGCAGTTCTTC
d_gene: TRBD1; v_gene: TRBV5-1; j_gene: TRBJ2-6; abundance: few; CDR3aa: CASSSRDRVSGANVLTF; CDR3nt: TGCGCCAGCAGCAGTCGGGACAGGGTTTCAGGGGCCAACGTCCTGACTTTC
d_gene: TRBD1; v_gene: TRBV5-1; j_gene: TRBJ2-3; abundance: NA; CDR3aa: CASSPDRGETDTQYF; CDR3nt: TGCGCCAGCAGCCCAGACAGGGGCGAGACAGATACGCAGTATTTT
d_gene: NA; v_gene: TRBV20-1; j_gene: TRBJ2-4; abundance: NA; CDR3aa: CSAEGSGNIQYF; CDR3nt: TGCAGTGCTGAGGGGTCCGGGAACATTCAGTACTTC
d_gene: NA; v_gene: TRBV7-2; j_gene: TRBJ2-5; abundance: NA; CDR3aa: CASSLAVRAGGETQYF; CDR3nt: TGTGCCAGCAGCTTAGCTGTGCGGGCTGGGGGAGAGACCCAGTACTTC
d_gene: NA; v_gene: TRBV6-2/TRBV6-3; j_gene: TRBJ1-2; abundance: few; CDR3aa: CASTDTDYGYTF; CDR3nt: TGTGCCAGCACCGACACGGACTATGGCTACACCTTC
d_gene: TRBD1; v_gene: TRBV4-3; j_gene: TRBJ2-3; abundance: NA; CDR3aa: CASSQGQGSTDTQYF; CDR3nt: TGCGCCAGCAGCCAAGGACAGGGTAGCACAGATACGCAGTATTTT
d_gene: NA; v_gene: TRBV7-2; j_gene: TRBJ1-2; abundance: NA; CDR3aa: CASSPTENYGYTF; CDR3nt: TGTGCCAGCAGCCCCACAGAAAACTATGGCTACACCTTC
d_gene: NA; v_gene: TRBV6-5; j_gene: TRBJ2-1; abundance: once; CDR3aa: CASRPILLETQFF; CDR3nt: TGTGCCAGCAGGCCGATATTGTTGGAGACCCAGTTCTTC
d_gene: TRBD1; v_gene: TRBV2; j_gene: TRBJ2-7; abundance: NA; CDR3aa: CASSVQTSGTGSYEQYF; CDR3nt: TGTGCCAGCAGTGTCCAAACATCCGGGACAGGGTCCTACGAGCAGTACTTC
d_gene: NA; v_gene: TRBV18; j_gene: TRBJ1-1; abundance: NA; CDR3aa: CASSPMEGPNMNTEAFF; CDR3nt: TGTGCCAGCTCACCAATGGAAGGACCCAACATGAACACTGAAGCTTTCTTT
d_gene: NA; v_gene: TRBV2; j_gene: TRBJ1-5; abundance: once; CDR3aa: CVSRKDFNSNQPQHF; CDR3nt: TGTGTGTCCAGAAAAGATTTTAATAGCAATCAGCCCCAGCATTTT
d_gene: NA; v_gene: TRBV28; j_gene: TRBJ2-3; abundance: NA; CDR3aa: CASSLLAVHTQYF; CDR3nt: TGTGCCAGCAGTTTGTTAGCGGTACATACGCAGTATTTT
d_gene: NA; v_gene: TRBV7-9; j_gene: TRBJ2-7; abundance: few; CDR3aa: CASTAGWSYEQYF; CDR3nt: TGTGCCAGCACCGCGGGCTGGTCCTACGAGCAGTACTTC
d_gene: NA; v_gene: TRBV5-4; j_gene: TRBJ2-5; abundance: few; CDR3aa: CASAKGQYQETQYF; CDR3nt: TGTGCCAGCGCCAAGGGGCAGTACCAAGAGACCCAGTACTTC
d_gene: NA; v_gene: TRBV6-5; j_gene: TRBJ2-2; abundance: few; CDR3aa: CASSPRRNTGELFF; CDR3nt: TGTGCCAGCAGCCCCAGGAGGAACACCGGGGAGCTGTTTTTT
d_gene: NA; v_gene: TRBV5-4; j_gene: TRBJ2-7; abundance: NA; CDR3aa: CASSGSLGDEQYF; CDR3nt: TGTGCCAGCAGCGGGTCCCTTGGGGACGAGCAGTACTTC
d_gene: NA; v_gene: TRBV21-1; j_gene: TRBJ2-5; abundance: NA; CDR3aa: CASSDATGLGETQYF; CDR3nt: TGTGCCAGCAGCGACGCAACTGGGCTAGGGGAGACCCAGTACTTC
d_gene: NA; v_gene: TRBV7-2; j_gene: TRBJ2-7; abundance: NA; CDR3aa: CASSLRTGPSYEQYF; CDR3nt: TGTGCCAGCAGCTTGAGAACTGGGCCCTCCTACGAGCAGTACTTC
d_gene: NA; v_gene: TRBV5-1; j_gene: TRBJ1-1; abundance: few; CDR3aa: CASSLGQLAPWAEAFF; CDR3nt: TGCGCCAGCAGCTTGGGGCAGTTGGCCCCGTGGGCTGAAGCTTTCTTT
d_gene: TRBD1; v_gene: TRBV7-2; j_gene: TRBJ1-2; abundance: many; CDR3aa: CASSLGGGTGGLFYGYTF; CDR3nt: TGTGCCAGCAGCTTAGGGGGAGGGACAGGGGGGCTCTTCTATGGCTACACCTTC
d_gene: NA; v_gene: TRBV3-1; j_gene: TRBJ1-4; abundance: NA; CDR3aa: CASSQVGRPLFF; CDR3nt: TGTGCCAGCAGCCAAGTTGGGCGACCTCTGTTTTTT
d_gene: NA; v_gene: TRBV6-5; j_gene: TRBJ2-7; abundance: few; CDR3aa: CASRLAAGYEQYF; CDR3nt: TGTGCCAGCCGTCTGGCGGCCGGCTACGAGCAGTACTTC
d_gene: NA; v_gene: TRBV24-1; j_gene: TRBJ2-7; abundance: few; CDR3aa: CATRDYEQYF; CDR3nt: TGTGCCACCAGAGACTACGAGCAGTACTTC
d_gene: NA; v_gene: TRBV14; j_gene: TRBJ2-3; abundance: NA; CDR3aa: CASSPPGDGFTDTQYF; CDR3nt: TGTGCCAGCAGCCCTCCCGGGGACGGGTTCACAGATACGCAGTATTTT
d_gene: NA; v_gene: TRBV18; j_gene: TRBJ2-1; abundance: NA; CDR3aa: CASSLTPNEQFF; CDR3nt: TGTGCCAGCTCACTTACCCCCAATGAGCAGTTCTTC